These 28 T cell receptor beta chains were all obtained from the same sample, sequenced in a study of radiation and T cells in renal cell carcinoma. The time point is: blood 2 weeks post-SBRT. Treatment here: 15 Gy SBRT to primary tumor, nephrectomy 4 weeks later. Repertoires were generated with immunoSEQ multiplex PCR, while TCRdb's copy carries only in-frame clones and drops some. Of more than 65,000 clones listed, just over 85% were seen once; the top ten hold 22%. The sequencing here drew on blood, taken from a patient whose treatment included radiotherapy and nephrectomy. Every receptor here comes from a woman aged 50 to 65 with renal cell carcinoma.

J is TRBJ2-5 and V is TRBV4-3; weak D call: TRBD2 (5 bases). This CDR3 has 18 residues. Trimming took 0 bases from V and 7 from J, leaving 24 bases between them. Per the germline V gene, CDR1 is LGHNA and CDR2 is YSLEER. The CDR3 nucleotides read TGCGCCAGCAGCCAAGATCCCCTAGGCGGGTCACTAATCCCGACCCAGTACTTC. Translation gives CASSQDPLGGSLIPTQYF.

This chain links TRBV28 with TRBJ1-4; TRBD1 is a possible D gene (5 bases). CDR3 length equals 15 residues. Trimming shortened V by 6 bases and J by 5 bases, and 16 bases separated the two germline ends. Germline V gene sequence: CDR1 MDHEN, CDR2 SYDVKM. The CDR3 nucleotides read TGTGCCAGCAGCCTGGATCGGCAGGGCAATGAAAAACTGTTTTTT. Its translation is CASSLDRQGNEKLFF.

This chain uses TRBV5-4 with TRBJ1-4, with D perhaps matching TRBD1 (5 bases). Germline V gene lookup returns CDR1 SGHNT and CDR2 YYREEE (reference sequence). The CDR3 contains 18 residues. The ends were cut back, 0 bases at V and 0 bases at J, with 15 bases in the middle. CDR3 amino acids: CASSLAPPGLATNEKLFF. For the CDR3, the DNA is TGTGCCAGCAGCTTGGCCCCCCCGGGGCTTGCAACTAATGAAAAACTGTTTTTT. The full variable domain, in which reference TRBV5-4 and TRBJ1-4 provide the parts outside the CDR3, is ETGVTQSPTHLIKTRGQQVTLRCSSQSGHNTVSWYQQALGQGPQFIFQYYREEENGRGNFPPRFSGLQFPNYSSELNVNALELDDSALYLCASSLAPPGLATNEKLFFGSGTQLSVL.

This rearrangement joins TRBV10-2 to TRBJ1-4; 9 bases match TRBD1. The CDR3 has 14 amino acids. Germline CDR1 and CDR2: WSHSY and SAAADI. The V segment lost 7 bases and the J segment 8 bases; nucleotides outside the gene matches: 8. The CDR3 region is CASTPGQGYEKLFF. CDR3 DNA sequence: TGCGCCAGCACCCCGGGACAGGGATACGAAAAACTGTTTTTT.

The V call is TRBV7-9, the J call TRBJ1-2, with D maybe TRBD1 (6 bases). The ends were cut back, 2 bases at V and 4 bases at J, with 17 bases in the middle. Germline CDR1 SEHNR, CDR2 FQNEAQ (reference sequence). CDR3 length: 16 amino acids. CDR3 nucleotide sequence: TGTGCCAGCAGCTTATCGCTGGCCAGGGGAGGCTATGGCTACACCTTC. It is translated as CASSLSLARGGYGYTF.

CDR3 sequence (DNA): TGCGCCAGCAGCCAAGCGATAGCGGGAGGGCCGGTGTACGAGCAGTACTTC. Amino acids: CASSQAIAGGPVYEQYF. The rearrangement joins TRBV4-3 to TRBJ2-7, with 11 bases lining up with TRBD2. The V gene's germline CDR1 is LGHNA and CDR2 YSLEER. This CDR3 region has 17 residues. After removal of 1 base from V and 4 bases from J, the junction contained 9 bases not matched to a gene.

This clone was seen ten or more times. The chain uses TRBV5-4 and TRBJ2-7; no clear D gene. The germline V gene encodes CDR1 SGHNT and CDR2 YYREEE (reference sequence). V was trimmed by 0 bases and J by 3 bases, leaving 13 bases between them. The CDR3 extends over 15 amino acids. For the CDR3, the DNA is TGTGCCAGCAGCTTGGGGCCAGCGTCCAACTACGAGCAGTACTTC. The encoded protein is CASSLGPASNYEQYF.

The gene calls are TRBV6-5 and TRBJ1-1, with 8 bases matching TRBD1. The CDR3 has 13 residues. CDR1 is MNHEY, CDR2 SVGAGI, per germline. V lost 7 bases to trimming and J lost 8 bases; unmatched junction nucleotides: 9. The CDR3 here is CASTIGQGAEAFF. In DNA form, the CDR3 reads TGTGCCAGCACAATAGGACAGGGAGCGGAAGCTTTCTTT.

CDR3 protein: CSVEAVNSYEQYF. CDR3 nucleotides: TGCAGCGTTGAAGCGGTCAACTCCTACGAGCAGTACTTC. The chain couples TRBV29-1 to TRBJ2-7; D is uncertain. This CDR3 spans 13 amino acids. The V and J ends lost 1 base and 0 bases respectively, with 7 bases between them. In germline, CDR1 is SQVTM, CDR2 ANQGSEA.

The V gene is TRBV6-6, the J gene TRBJ2-5; unclear D gene. The CDR3 covers 15 residues. Per the germline V gene, CDR1 is MNHNY and CDR2 is SVGAGI (reference sequence). V gave up 2 bases and J gave up 1 base, with 11 bases separating them. The CDR3 region has the DNA TGTGCCAGCAGTTACCCAGTAAAGTCCCAAGAGACCCAGTACTTC. Protein product: CASSYPVKSQETQYF.

The V gene is TRBV7-2, the J gene TRBJ1-2; possible D gene TRBD1, 5 bases. Between the trimmed V and J ends, which lost 2 bases and 1 base, there was a span of 11 bases. The CDR3 extends over 15 amino acids. From germline, CDR1 is SGHTA and CDR2 FQGNSA. This chain's CDR3 is CASSLWDGLNYGYTF. CDR3 nucleotide sequence: TGTGCCAGCAGCTTATGGGACGGCCTTAACTATGGCTACACCTTC. Using reference TRBV7-2 and TRBJ1-2 for the parts outside the CDR3, the full variable domain is GAGVSQSPSNKVTEKGKDVELRCDPISGHTALYWYRQSLGQGLEFLIYFQGNSAPDKSGLPSDRFSAERTGGSVSTLTIQRTQQEDSAVYLCASSLWDGLNYGYTFGSGTRLTVV.

V usage is TRBV30 and J usage is TRBJ2-7; D not resolved. The V gene lost 3 bases and the J gene lost 5 bases, with 11 bases spanning the gap. This CDR3 comprises 12 residues. Looked up from germline, CDR1 is GTSNPN and CDR2 is SVGIG (reference sequence). CDR3 sequence (DNA): TGTGCCTGGAGCCCGAGCACGGACGAGCAGTACTTC. Its protein product is CAWSPSTDEQYF.

V and J are TRBV4-3 and TRBJ1-1; D perhaps matches TRBD1 (5 bases). CDR1 is LGHNA and CDR2 is YSLEER in the germline V gene. Between the trimmed V and J ends, which lost 3 bases and 7 bases, there was a span of 9 bases. The CDR3 totals 12 residues. The CDR3 nucleotides are TGCGCCAGCAGCCACCGGGACGGTGAAGCTTTCTTT. Translated: CASSHRDGEAFF.

This rearrangement joins TRBV2 to TRBJ2-7; D is uncertain. CDR3 length: 14 amino acids. CDR1 and CDR2 (germline): SNHLY, FYNNEI. Trimming took 10 bases from V and 0 from J, leaving 16 bases between them. The CDR3 DNA reads TGTGCCACTAAGGGTGTAACGAGCTCCTACGAGCAGTACTTC. Translating it yields CATKGVTSSYEQYF.

V usage is TRBV4-2 and J usage is TRBJ1-3; 8 bases map to TRBD1. CDR3 length: 16 residues. V lost 4 bases to trimming and J lost 2 bases; unmatched junction nucleotides: 7. The germline gives CDR1 LGHNA, CDR2 YNFKEQ. The CDR3 sequence: CASSRVTGGPGNTIYF. Written as DNA, the CDR3 is TGTGCCAGCAGCCGAGTCACAGGGGGACCTGGAAACACCATATATTTT.

V usage is TRBV10-3 and J usage is TRBJ1-1; a possible D gene is TRBD1 (5 bases). V lost 0 bases to trimming and J lost 4 bases, with 9 bases between them. There are 14 residues in the CDR3. Looked up from germline, CDR1 is ENHRY and CDR2 is SYGVKD. The CDR3 nucleotides are TGTGCCATCAGTGAGTCGGGTAGGGGCACTGAAGCTTTCTTT. Translation: CAISESGRGTEAFF.

The V call is TRBV5-4, the J call TRBJ2-2; 13 bases are shared with TRBD2. The CDR3 is made up of 16 amino acids. CDR1 and CDR2 from the germline V gene are SGHNT and YYREEE (reference sequence). Trimming took 5 bases from V and 7 from J; bases not matched to a gene: 8. The CDR3 spells CASRKGLAGENGELFF. The CDR3 DNA reads as TGTGCCAGCAGAAAAGGACTAGCGGGGGAAAACGGGGAGCTGTTTTTT.

There are a few counts of this clone. This chain connects TRBV28 to TRBJ1-2; D gene ambiguous. The CDR3 runs 12 residues. The germline V and J ends were trimmed by 5 bases and 8 bases, with 12 bases remaining between them. Germline V CDR1 and CDR2: MDHEN, SYDVKM. CDR3 loop: CASSQRVRGYTF. Written as DNA, the CDR3 is TGTGCCAGCAGTCAAAGGGTCAGAGGCTACACCTTC.

The V gene is TRBV2, the J gene TRBJ2-5, with D possibly matching TRBD1 (6 bases). V gave up 2 bases and J gave up 7 bases, with 14 bases separating them. Germline V gene sequence: CDR1 SNHLY, CDR2 FYNNEI. The CDR3 is 14 residues long. This CDR3 is CASSENQGFGTQYF. The CDR3 region has the DNA TGTGCCAGCAGTGAAAACCAGGGGTTCGGGACCCAGTACTTC.

Notes on this clone: This specimen includes other DNA sequences encoding the same CDR3. V gene TRBV4-3 combines with J gene TRBJ1-5; possibly TRBD1 for D (6 bases). The germline CDR1 and CDR2 sequences are LGHNA and YSLEER. Trimming shortened V by 0 bases and J by 5 bases, and 20 bases separated the two germline ends. The CDR3 totals 18 residues. CDR3 in DNA: TGCGCCAGCAGCCAAGATTTCGAGGGATGGACAGCTGATCAGCCCCAGCATTTT. Protein product: CASSQDFEGWTADQPQHF.

This clone was found once. Here the CDR3 DNA reads TGCGCCAGCAGTTTAAACGTGGACGGGTCCCAGCATTTT. Translation gives CASSLNVDGSQHF. The V call is TRBV5-1, the J call TRBJ1-5; D is uncertain. The V gene lost 5 bases and the J gene lost 11 bases, with 17 bases spanning the gap. The CDR3 has 13 amino acids. Germline lookup yields CDR1 SGHRS and CDR2 YFSETQ.

The V gene is TRBV5-4, the J gene TRBJ2-7; TRBD1 is a possible D gene (5 bases). The CDR3 has 13 amino acids. Germline CDR1 SGHNT, CDR2 YYREEE (reference sequence). Between the trimmed V and J ends, which lost 3 bases and 0 bases, there was a span of 7 bases. The CDR3 spells CASSYDSSYEQYF. CDR3 nucleotide sequence: TGTGCCAGCAGCTACGACAGCTCCTACGAGCAGTACTTC.

This chain links TRBV6-1 with TRBJ1-2; D unclear. V was clipped by 0 bases and J by 7 bases, with 24 bases between them. The germline gives CDR1 MNHNS, CDR2 SASEGT. This CDR3 spans 18 amino acids. In DNA form, the CDR3 reads TGTGCCAGCAGTGAAGCGCTTCCGGCCCTAACGCCGGGGAGTGGCTACACCTTC. Its translation is CASSEALPALTPGSGYTF.

The chain couples TRBV7-8 to TRBJ2-5; a weak D match, TRBD1 (6 bases). V lost 1 base to trimming and J lost 5 bases, with 14 bases between them. Germline-derived CDR1 and CDR2 are SGHVS and FQNEAQ. The CDR3 contains 15 residues. The CDR3 protein is CASSLVWDTGETQYF. The CDR3 DNA follows: TGTGCCAGCAGCTTAGTCTGGGATACAGGGGAGACCCAGTACTTC. Filled out from reference TRBV7-8 and TRBJ2-5, the complete variable domain reads GAGVSQSPRYKVAKRGQDVALRCDPISGHVSLFWYQQALGQGPEFLTYFQNEAQLDKSGLPSDRFFAERPEGSVSTLKIQRTQQEDSAVYLCASSLVWDTGETQYFGPGTRLLVL.

The V and J genes are TRBV18 and TRBJ2-7; unclear D gene. V lost 6 bases, J lost 0 bases, and 6 bases lay in between. CDR3 length: 12 residues. CDR1 and CDR2 from the germline V gene are KGHSH and LQKENI. CDR3 in amino acids: CASSPSSYEQYF. CDR3 coding DNA: TGTGCCAGCTCTCCTAGCTCCTACGAGCAGTACTTC.

V is TRBV7-2 and J is TRBJ2-7; 9 positions agree with TRBD1. The CDR3 runs 15 residues. The ends lost 5 bases at V and 6 bases at J; junction bases unmatched: 11. Per the germline V gene, CDR1 is SGHTA and CDR2 is FQGNSA. In DNA, the CDR3 is TGTGCCAGCAGCCCATCTCCGGGACAGGGATTCGAGCAGTACTTC. Translated: CASSPSPGQGFEQYF.

V usage is TRBV10-2 and J usage is TRBJ1-5; 8 nucleotides agree with TRBD1. Germline CDR1 and CDR2: WSHSY and SAAADI. With 7 bases clipped from V and 7 bases from J, the junction kept 6 bases outside the gene matches. CDR3 length equals 13 residues. This CDR3 is CASTFDRGQPQHF. CDR3 bases: TGCGCCAGCACCTTCGACAGGGGCCAGCCCCAGCATTTT.

This sequence joins TRBV2 and TRBJ2-5; D is possibly TRBD2 (6 bases). The closer fit of TRBJ2-7 to the DNA end suggests the J call may be wrong. Germline V lookup: CDR1 SNHLY, CDR2 FYNNEI. The CDR3 contains 17 residues. CDR3 in DNA: TGTGCCAGCAGTGAACCCCCCGGGGCGGGATCTCACTACGAGCAGTACTTC. Translated: CASSEPPGAGSHYEQYF.